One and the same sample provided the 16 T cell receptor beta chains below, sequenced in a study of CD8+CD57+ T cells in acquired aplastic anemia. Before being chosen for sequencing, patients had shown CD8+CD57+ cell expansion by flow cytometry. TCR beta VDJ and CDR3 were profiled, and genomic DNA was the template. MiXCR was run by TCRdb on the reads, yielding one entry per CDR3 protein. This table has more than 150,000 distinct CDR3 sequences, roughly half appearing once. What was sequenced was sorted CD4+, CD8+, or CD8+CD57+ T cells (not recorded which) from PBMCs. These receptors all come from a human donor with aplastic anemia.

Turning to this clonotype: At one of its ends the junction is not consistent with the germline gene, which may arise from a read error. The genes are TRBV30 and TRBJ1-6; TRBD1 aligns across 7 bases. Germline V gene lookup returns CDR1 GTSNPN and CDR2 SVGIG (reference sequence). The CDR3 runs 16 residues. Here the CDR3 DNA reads TGTACCTGGAGTGTCGAGGGGGCTAACTATAATTCACCCCTCCACTTT. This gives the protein CTWSVEGANYNSPLHF.

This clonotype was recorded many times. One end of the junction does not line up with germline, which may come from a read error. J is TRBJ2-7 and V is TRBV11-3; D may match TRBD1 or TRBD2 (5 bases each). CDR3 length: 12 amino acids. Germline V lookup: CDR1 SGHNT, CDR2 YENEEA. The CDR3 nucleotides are TGTGCCAGCAGCTTAGGAGGGGACGTTTGGTCCTTC. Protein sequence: CASSLGGDVWSF.

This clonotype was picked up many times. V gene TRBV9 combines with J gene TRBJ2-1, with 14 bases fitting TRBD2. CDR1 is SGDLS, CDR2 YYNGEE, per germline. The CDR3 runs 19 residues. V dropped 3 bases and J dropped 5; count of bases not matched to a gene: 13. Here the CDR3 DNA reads TGTGCCAGCAGCGGAAGACTAGCGGGAGGGCCACGGAGGAACAATGAGCAGTTCTTC. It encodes CASSGRLAGGPRRNNEQFF.

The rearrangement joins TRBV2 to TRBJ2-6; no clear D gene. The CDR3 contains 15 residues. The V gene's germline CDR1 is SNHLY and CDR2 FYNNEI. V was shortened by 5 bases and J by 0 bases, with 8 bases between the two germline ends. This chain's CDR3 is CASSWQNSGANVLTF. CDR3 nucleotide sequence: TGTGCCAGCAGTTGGCAGAACTCTGGGGCCAACGTCCTGACTTTC.

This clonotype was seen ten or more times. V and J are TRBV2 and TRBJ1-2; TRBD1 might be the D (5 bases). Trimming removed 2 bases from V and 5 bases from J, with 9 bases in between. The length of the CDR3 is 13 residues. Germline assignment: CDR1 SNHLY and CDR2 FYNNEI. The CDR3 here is CASSEIRGYGYTF. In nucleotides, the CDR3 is TGTGCCAGCAGTGAAATCCGGGGGTATGGCTACACCTTC.

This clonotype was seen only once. The CDR3 here is CSVEDPGKGYGYTF. In nucleotides, the CDR3 is TGCAGCGTTGAAGATCCCGGGAAAGGCTATGGCTACACCTTC. The chain has TRBV29-1 and TRBJ1-2; D unresolved. V lost 0 bases and J lost 4, with 12 bases in between. The germline V gene encodes CDR1 SQVTM and CDR2 ANQGSEA. The CDR3 has 14 amino acids.

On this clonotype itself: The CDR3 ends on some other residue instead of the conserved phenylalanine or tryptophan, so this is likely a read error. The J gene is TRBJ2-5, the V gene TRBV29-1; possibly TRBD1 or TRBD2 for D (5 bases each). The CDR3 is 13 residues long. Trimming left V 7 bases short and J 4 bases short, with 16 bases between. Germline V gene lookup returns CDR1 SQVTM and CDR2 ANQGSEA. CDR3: CSAEGWGRETQYL. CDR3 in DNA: TGCAGCGCCGAGGGTTGGGGCCGAGAGACCCAGTACCTC.

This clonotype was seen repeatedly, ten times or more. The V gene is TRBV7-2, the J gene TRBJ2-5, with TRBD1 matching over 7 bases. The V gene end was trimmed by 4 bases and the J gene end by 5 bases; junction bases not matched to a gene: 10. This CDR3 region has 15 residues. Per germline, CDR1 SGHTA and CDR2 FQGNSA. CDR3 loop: CASSSRSYRGETQYF. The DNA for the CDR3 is TGTGCCAGCAGCTCGAGGAGTTACAGGGGTGAGACCCAGTACTTC.

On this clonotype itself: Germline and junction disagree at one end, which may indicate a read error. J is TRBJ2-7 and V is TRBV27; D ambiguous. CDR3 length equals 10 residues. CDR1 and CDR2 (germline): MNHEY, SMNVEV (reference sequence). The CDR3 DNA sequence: TGTGCCAGCGGACGGTACGAGCGGTACTTC. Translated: CASGRYERYF.

The CDR3 reads CASEGGRETQYF. The CDR3 DNA reads as TGTGCCAGCGAGGGGGGGCGGGAGACCCAGTACTTC. V and J are TRBV7-9 and TRBJ2-5; D might be TRBD2 (7 bases). The CDR3 is made up of 12 amino acids. Germline V gene sequence: CDR1 SEHNR, CDR2 FQNEAQ (reference sequence). V gave up 8 bases and J gave up 5 bases, with 12 bases separating them.

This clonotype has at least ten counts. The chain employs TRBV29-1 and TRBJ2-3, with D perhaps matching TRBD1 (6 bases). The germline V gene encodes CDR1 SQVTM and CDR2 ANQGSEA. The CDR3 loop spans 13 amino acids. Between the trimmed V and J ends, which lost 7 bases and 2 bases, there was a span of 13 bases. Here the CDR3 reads CSGRRGSTDTQYF. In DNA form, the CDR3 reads TGCAGCGGACGAAGGGGGTCCACAGATACGCAGTATTTT.

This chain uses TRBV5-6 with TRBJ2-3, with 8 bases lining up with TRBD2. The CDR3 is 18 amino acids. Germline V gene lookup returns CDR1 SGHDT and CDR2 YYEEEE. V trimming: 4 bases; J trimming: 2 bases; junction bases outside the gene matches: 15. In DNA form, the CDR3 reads TGTGCCAGCAGCCCCTTACACCTTAGCGGGGAGGACACAGATACGCAGTATTTT. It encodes CASSPLHLSGEDTDTQYF.

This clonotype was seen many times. The CDR3 region has the DNA TGTGCCACCAGCAGAGGTCCGACAGGGCCCTCTGGAAACACCATATATTTT. Its translation is CATSRGPTGPSGNTIYF. The chain joins TRBV15 to TRBJ1-3; 7 bases agree with TRBD1. CDR3 size: 17 residues. V trimming: 1 base; J trimming: 0 bases; junction bases outside the gene matches: 6. Germline CDR1 and CDR2: LNHNV and YYDKDF (reference sequence).

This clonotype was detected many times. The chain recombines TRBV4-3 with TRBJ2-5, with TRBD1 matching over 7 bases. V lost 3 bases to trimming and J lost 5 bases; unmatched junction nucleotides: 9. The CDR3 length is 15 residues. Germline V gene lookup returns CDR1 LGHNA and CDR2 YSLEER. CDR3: CASSQVTGRGETQYF. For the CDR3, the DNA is TGCGCCAGCAGCCAGGTGACAGGGAGAGGGGAGACCCAGTACTTC.

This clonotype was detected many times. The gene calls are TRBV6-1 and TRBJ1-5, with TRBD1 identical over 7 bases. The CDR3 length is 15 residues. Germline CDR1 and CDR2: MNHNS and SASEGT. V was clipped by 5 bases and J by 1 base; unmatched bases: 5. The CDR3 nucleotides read TGTGCCAGCAGTTTGGTCAGGGGGAGCAATCAGCCCCAGCATTTT. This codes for CASSLVRGSNQPQHF.

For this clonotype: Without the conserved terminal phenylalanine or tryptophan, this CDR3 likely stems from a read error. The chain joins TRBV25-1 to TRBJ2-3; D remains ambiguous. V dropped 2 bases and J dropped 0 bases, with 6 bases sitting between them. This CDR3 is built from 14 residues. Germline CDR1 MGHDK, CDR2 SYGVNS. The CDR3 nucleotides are TGTGCCAGCAGTGAAGAAGGTAGCACAGATACGCAGTATCTC. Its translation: CASSEEGSTDTQYL.